The rows below give T cell receptor beta chains drawn from one sample of a study of beta chain features in type 1 diabetes. Measured with immunoSEQ multiplex PCR; TCRdb has only the in-frame clones, and not every one. The table has nearly 700,000 clones, roughly 12% seen once; the top ten hold 0.022%. Sequencing input: naive CD4+ T cells from blood. These receptors were collected from a man aged 18 to 30 with type 1 diabetes. CDR3s include the opening cysteine and the closing phenylalanine or tryptophan. D genes are given only for firm matches. Clone size is stated in some rows and not others, as once, few, many or a class when expanded.

clone_size cdr3_length d_call j_call v_call cdr3_nt cdr3_aa
NA 14 NA TRBJ1-1 TRBV5-1 TGCGCCAGCAGCCCCGGGGAGTTGAACACTGAAGCTTTCTTT CASSPGELNTEAFF
NA 14 TRBD1 TRBJ2-7 TRBV18 TGTGCCAGCTCCCCTGGGACAGGGATCTACGAGCAGTACTTC CASSPGTGIYEQYF
NA 12 NA TRBJ1-1 TRBV5-1 TGCGCCAGCAGCTTGTCGGAGACTGAAGCTTTCTTT CASSLSETEAFF
few 13 NA TRBJ2-7 TRBV19 TGTGCCAGTAGTATGACCCAGGGTTACGAGCAGTACTTC CASSMTQGYEQYF
few 14 NA TRBJ1-5 TRBV25-1 TGTGCCAGCAGTGAGGCCCGGGGCAGTCAGCCCCAGCATTTT CASSEARGSQPQHF
few 17 NA TRBJ2-3 TRBV4-1 TGCGCCAGCAGCCCCCTCGGGGTTACTACTAGCACAGATACGCAGTATTTT CASSPLGVTTSTDTQYF
few 14 NA TRBJ2-7 TRBV28 TGTGCCAGCGAAGGACTCTCTTGGCCCTACGAGCAGTACTTC CASEGLSWPYEQYF
few 14 NA TRBJ1-2 TRBV30 TGTGCCTGGAAGCGTCAGCCCGGTATGAGCGGCTACACCTTC CAWKRQPGMSGYTF
NA 15 NA TRBJ1-1 TRBV15 TGTGCCACCAGCCGGGGAACACGTTCGAACACTGAAGCTTTCTTT CATSRGTRSNTEAFF
NA 14 NA TRBJ2-7 TRBV7-9 TGTGCCAGCAGCTTAGGGACAGCTATCTACGAGCAGTACTTC CASSLGTAIYEQYF
few 15 TRBD2 TRBJ2-5 TRBV4-1 TGCGCCAGCAGCCAGGGACTAGCGGGACGGGAGACCCAGTACTTC CASSQGLAGRETQYF
few 14 NA TRBJ1-1 TRBV7-2 TGTGCCAGCAGGATCCGGACACGAAACACTGAAGCTTTCTTT CASRIRTRNTEAFF
NA 14 TRBD1 TRBJ1-5 TRBV27 TGTGCCAGCAGTTCCGGACAGGGCGCTCAGCCCCAGCATTTT CASSSGQGAQPQHF
NA 16 NA TRBJ1-2 TRBV7-9 TGTGCCAGCAGCACCGACGGGACGGAGAGGAGCTATGGCTACACCTTC CASSTDGTERSYGYTF
NA 14 NA TRBJ2-7 TRBV29-1 TGCAGCGCCGGAGGGGATTCGGACAACTACGAGCAGTACTTC CSAGGDSDNYEQYF
few 10 NA TRBJ2-1 TRBV7-2 TGTGCCAGCAGGGTAAATGAGCAGTTCTTC CASRVNEQFF
NA 12 NA TRBJ2-3 TRBV7-9 TGTGCCAGCAGCTTAAGAGCAGATACGCAGTATTTT CASSLRADTQYF
few 12 TRBD1 TRBJ1-1 TRBV6-5 TGTGCCAGCAGAACGACAGGGTCTGAAGCTTTCTTT CASRTTGSEAFF
NA 18 NA TRBJ2-5 TRBV6-1 TGTGCCAGCAGGGAAAGGGGGACCCCTGGGTCAACTAGCGAGACCCAGTACTTC CASRERGTPGSTSETQYF
few 13 TRBD1 TRBJ2-7 TRBV4-1 TGCGCCAGCAGCCAATTAGGACAGGGTTCTCAGTACTTC CASSQLGQGSQYF
few 12 NA TRBJ2-5 TRBV5-1 TGCGCCAGCAGCTGGGGGCAAGAGACCCAGTACTTC CASSWGQETQYF
few 13 NA TRBJ2-5 TRBV30 TGTGCCTGGAGGGTGCAGGCACAAGAGACCCAGTACTTC CAWRVQAQETQYF
NA 13 NA TRBJ2-5 TRBV18 TGTGCCAGCTCACCACCTTCTAGGGAGACCCAGTACTTC CASSPPSRETQYF
few 14 NA TRBJ2-2 TRBV4-2 TGTGCCAGCACCGGGACCCCGGACACCGGGGAGCTGTTTTTT CASTGTPDTGELFF
NA 14 NA TRBJ2-1 TRBV7-2 TGTGCCAGCGGGGGGGGCACGGACTACAATGAGCAGTTCTTC CASGGGTDYNEQFF
NA 14 NA TRBJ1-4 TRBV30 TGTGCCTGGAGTGTACAGTCTAGAGGGGAGAAACTGTTTTTT CAWSVQSRGEKLFF
NA 13 NA TRBJ1-6 TRBV7-3 TGTGCCAGCAGCTTAACGATCAATTCACCCCTCCACTTT CASSLTINSPLHF
NA 15 NA TRBJ2-1 TRBV5-1 TGCGCCAGCAGCTTTCAGCAGAGCTCCTACAATGAGCAGTTCTTC CASSFQQSSYNEQFF
NA 13 NA TRBJ1-2 TRBV10-3 TGTGCCATCAGTGCGGACAGCAACTATGGCTACACCTTC CAISADSNYGYTF
once 15 TRBD1 TRBJ1-1 TRBV6-6 TGTGCCAGCAGTTACTCAGAGGGGGCGCGCACTGAAGCTTTCTTT CASSYSEGARTEAFF
NA 11 NA TRBJ2-5 TRBV7-9 TGTGCCAGCCGCGGGTCAGAGACCCAGTACTTC CASRGSETQYF
NA 12 NA TRBJ2-7 TRBV19 TGTGCCAGTAGTATGGAAGGGTACGAGCAGTACTTC CASSMEGYEQYF
few 16 TRBD2 TRBJ2-5 TRBV6-1 TGTGCCAGCAGTGGGGGACTAGCTGTGTACCAAGAGACCCAGTACTTC CASSGGLAVYQETQYF
NA 15 NA TRBJ2-1 TRBV11-2 TGTGCCAGCAGCTTGGGGGCCGTATCCTACAATGAGCAGTTCTTC CASSLGAVSYNEQFF
NA 15 NA TRBJ2-1 TRBV5-6 TGTGCCAGCAGCTTGGTGCCCGAGGGGTACAATGAGCAGTTCTTC CASSLVPEGYNEQFF
few 16 NA TRBJ1-5 TRBV7-2 TGTGCCAGCAGCTTAGAAGGGACTGCCAACGGGCAGCCCCAGCATTTT CASSLEGTANGQPQHF
few 14 TRBD1 TRBJ2-1 TRBV10-1 TGCGCCAGCAGACAAACAGGGGACGGAGATGAGCAGTTCTTC CASRQTGDGDEQFF
few 16 NA TRBJ2-3 TRBV5-1 TGCGCCAGCAGCGAGGGACTCTTGGGGACCACAGATACGCAGTATTTT CASSEGLLGTTDTQYF
few 15 NA TRBJ1-1 TRBV29-1 TGCAGCGTTGAAGATCTCTCGCTCCGGACACGGGAAGCTTTCTTT CSVEDLSLRTREAFF
few 13 NA TRBJ1-5 TRBV14 TGTGCCAGCAGCCAGGGCCTACGGCAGCCCCAGCATTTT CASSQGLRQPQHF
few 14 NA TRBJ2-2 TRBV28 TGTGCCAGCAGTTTATTGATTGGCACCGGGGAGCTGTTTTTT CASSLLIGTGELFF
NA 16 TRBD1 TRBJ1-5 TRBV4-2 TGTGCCAGCAGCCAAGACGGGCAGGGGGCTAGTCAGCCCCAGCATTTT CASSQDGQGASQPQHF